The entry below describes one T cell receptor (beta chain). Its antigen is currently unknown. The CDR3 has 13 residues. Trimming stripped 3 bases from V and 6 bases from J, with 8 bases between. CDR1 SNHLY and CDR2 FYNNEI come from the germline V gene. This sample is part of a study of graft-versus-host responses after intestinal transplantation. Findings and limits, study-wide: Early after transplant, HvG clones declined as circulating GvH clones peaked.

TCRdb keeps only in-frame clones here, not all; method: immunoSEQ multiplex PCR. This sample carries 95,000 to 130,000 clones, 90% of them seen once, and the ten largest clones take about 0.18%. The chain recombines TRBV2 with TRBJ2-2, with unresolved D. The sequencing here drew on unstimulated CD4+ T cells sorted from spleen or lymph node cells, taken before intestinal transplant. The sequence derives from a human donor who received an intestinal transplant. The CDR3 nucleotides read TGTGCCAGCAGTGAGTCGGGTTCCGGGGAGCTGTTTTTT. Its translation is CASSESGSGELFF.